The 23 T cell receptor beta chains reported below all come from one sample, sequenced in a study of PD-1 blockade in classical Hodgkin lymphoma. The repertoire was sequenced with immunoSEQ multiplex PCR; TCRdb's copy has only in-frame clones and lacks some. The repertoire holds some 150,000 clones, with about 78% as singletons. There was relapse after autologous stem cell transplantation in every patient, and there was variation in brentuximab vedotin exposure. The specimen comprised peripheral blood mononuclear cells (PBMCs), sampled before the second cycle of nivolumab. Receptors were obtained from a human donor with classical Hodgkin lymphoma.

The chain uses TRBV4-2 and TRBJ2-7, with 9 bases that match TRBD2. Germline lookup yields CDR1 LGHNA and CDR2 YNFKEQ. CDR3 length equals 16 residues. The junction had 10 bases not matched to a gene; V was cut back by 3 bases and J by 4 bases. The CDR3 nucleotides read TGTGCCAGCAGCCAGAGTTCGGCGGGAGGGTGGTACGAGCAGTACTTC. This gives the protein CASSQSSAGGWYEQYF.

Only one count was recorded for this clone. The rearrangement joins TRBV11-2 to TRBJ2-7; 14 bases align to TRBD2. Unmatched junction bases numbered 7, after V lost 2 bases and J lost 4 bases. CDR1 SGHAT and CDR2 FQNNGV come from the germline V gene. The CDR3 covers 17 residues. In nucleotides, the CDR3 is TGTGCCAGCAGCTTATTAGGGACTAGCGGGAGTAGATACGAGCAGTACTTC. Its translation is CASSLLGTSGSRYEQYF.

The genes are TRBV5-1 and TRBJ2-2; D tentatively reads TRBD1 or TRBD2 (5 bases each). The CDR3 extends over 14 amino acids. Trimming stripped 0 bases from V and 6 bases from J, with 9 bases between. Germline CDR1 is SGHRS and CDR2 is YFSETQ. The CDR3 DNA reads as TGCGCCAGCAGCTTGGAACTGGGACCCGGGGAGCTGTTTTTT. It codes for CASSLELGPGELFF.

V usage is TRBV15 and J usage is TRBJ2-2; 10 bases map to TRBD2. J was trimmed by 6 bases and V by 1 base; bases with no gene match: 11. From germline, CDR1 is LNHNV and CDR2 YYDKDF (reference sequence). This CDR3 is 18 amino acids long. For the CDR3, the DNA is TGTGCCACCAGCAGAGCGGATCTAGCGGGAGCCAGGGCCGGGGAGCTGTTTTTT. Amino acids: CATSRADLAGARAGELFF.

The chain joins TRBV7-2 to TRBJ1-5, with a tentative D call TRBD1 (6 bases). Germline V lookup: CDR1 SGHTA, CDR2 FQGNSA. The CDR3 length is 12 residues. V lost 4 bases and J 6 bases, leaving 7 bases between the germline ends. This CDR3 is CASSSGAQPQHF. The CDR3 DNA sequence: TGTGCCAGCAGCTCGGGGGCTCAGCCCCAGCATTTT.

V gene TRBV19 combines with J gene TRBJ2-3; 8 bases map to TRBD2. The junction had 6 bases not matched to a gene; V was cut back by 9 bases and J by 4 bases. This CDR3 is 13 amino acids long. Per the germline V gene, CDR1 is LNHDA and CDR2 is SQIVND (reference sequence). The CDR3 sequence is CASSGLAPDTQYF. CDR3 DNA: TGTGCCAGCTCCGGACTAGCTCCAGATACGCAGTATTTT.

The chain carries TRBV4-3 and TRBJ2-2; unclear D gene. Trimming left V 3 bases short and J 5 bases short, with 16 bases between. CDR3 length equals 16 residues. Germline V lookup: CDR1 LGHNA, CDR2 YSLEER. The CDR3 region is CASSHDSPSRTGELFF. The DNA for the CDR3 is TGCGCCAGCAGCCACGACTCTCCCTCGCGGACCGGGGAGCTGTTTTTT.

The chain couples TRBV7-3 to TRBJ2-1; TRBD2 matches at 8 bases. The junction had 2 bases not matched to a gene; V was cut back by 5 bases and J by 2 bases. This CDR3 has 14 residues. The germline CDR1 and CDR2 sequences are SGHTA and FQGTGA. The CDR3 reads CASSPGGTYNEQFF. For the CDR3, the DNA is TGTGCCAGCAGCCCGGGGGGGACCTACAATGAGCAGTTCTTC.

The count of this clone is one. Since a much larger clone is just one base distant, this may be a read error. This chain uses TRBV7-2 with TRBJ2-3; D is unresolved. Per germline, CDR1 SGHTA and CDR2 FQGNSA. The V and J ends lost 4 bases and 2 bases respectively, with 1 base between them. The CDR3 covers 11 residues. The CDR3 loop reads CASSSTDTQYF. As DNA, the CDR3 is TGTGCCAGCAGCTCCACAGATACGCAGTATTTT.

The rearrangement joins TRBV7-2 to TRBJ2-2; 10 bases fit TRBD2. Germline values: CDR1 SGHTA, CDR2 FQGNSA. With 5 bases clipped from V and 7 bases from J, the junction kept 4 bases outside the gene matches. CDR3 length: 14 residues. The chain's CDR3 is CASSTSGNVGELFF. The CDR3 coding sequence is TGTGCCAGCAGCACTAGCGGGAATGTCGGGGAGCTGTTTTTT. The variable domain in full, completed from reference TRBV7-2 and TRBJ2-2, reads GAGVSQSPSNKVTEKGKDVELRCDPISGHTALYWYRQSLGQGLEFLIYFQGNSAPDKSGLPSDRFSAERTGGSVSTLTIQRTQQEDSAVYLCASSTSGNVGELFFGEGSRLTVL.

This clone was seen ten or more times. This rearrangement joins TRBV11-2 to TRBJ2-2, with 8 bases fitting TRBD1. The CDR3 runs 16 residues. Looked up from germline, CDR1 is SGHAT and CDR2 is FQNNGV. V lost 5 bases, J lost 4 bases, and 9 bases stayed unmatched. CDR3: CASSLLTGASTGELFF. The CDR3 DNA is TGTGCCAGCAGCCTTCTGACAGGGGCGAGCACCGGGGAGCTGTTTTTT.

The chain carries TRBV5-1 and TRBJ2-3; weak D call: TRBD2 (6 bases). Per the germline V gene, CDR1 is SGHRS and CDR2 is YFSETQ. V lost 5 bases and J 2 bases, leaving 12 bases between the germline ends. The CDR3 length is 14 residues. CDR3: CASSGDLVTDTQYF. The CDR3 nucleotides read TGCGCCAGCAGTGGGGACTTGGTCACAGATACGCAGTATTTT. The full variable domain, its missing parts supplied by reference TRBV5-1 and TRBJ2-3, is KAGVTQTPRYLIKTRGQQVTLSCSPISGHRSVSWYQQTPGQGLQFLFEYFSETQRNKGNFPGRFSGRQFSNSRSEMNVSTLELGDSALYLCASSGDLVTDTQYFGPGTRLTVL.

This clone was counted once. V usage is TRBV9 and J usage is TRBJ2-1; 14 bases match TRBD2. The CDR3 covers 17 residues. CDR1 SGDLS and CDR2 YYNGEE come from the germline V gene. Losses at the gene ends were 0 bases for V and 9 bases for J; bases not matched to a gene: 8. CDR3: CASSVASTSGRGGEQFF. In nucleotides, the CDR3 is TGTGCCAGCAGCGTAGCGTCGACTAGCGGGAGGGGTGGTGAGCAGTTCTTC.

The V call is TRBV19, the J call TRBJ1-1; tentative D call: TRBD1 (6 bases). Deletions cut 3 bases from V and 4 bases from J, with 18 bases between. Germline V gene lookup returns CDR1 LNHDA and CDR2 SQIVND (reference sequence). This CDR3 contains 16 residues. The CDR3 protein is CASSIRPQGLITEAFF. CDR3 nucleotide sequence: TGTGCCAGTAGTATCCGACCTCAGGGGCTCATCACTGAAGCTTTCTTT. Supplemented by reference TRBV19 and TRBJ1-1, the full variable domain reads DGGITQSPKYLFRKEGQNVTLSCEQNLNHDAMYWYRQDPGQGLRLIYYSQIVNDFQKGDIAEGYSVSREKKESFPLTVTSAQKNPTAFYLCASSIRPQGLITEAFFGQGTRLTVV.

The genes are TRBV18 and TRBJ1-1; 7 nucleotides agree with TRBD1. The V segment lost 2 bases and the J segment 0 bases; nucleotides outside the gene matches: 9. Germline CDR1 and CDR2: KGHSH and LQKENI. The CDR3 runs to 17 residues. CDR3 residues: CASSPVYRGEMNTEAFF. CDR3 bases: TGTGCCAGCTCACCAGTTTACAGGGGCGAGATGAACACTGAAGCTTTCTTT. The variable domain in full, completed from reference TRBV18 and TRBJ1-1, reads NAGVMQNPRHLVRRRGQEARLRCSPMKGHSHVYWYRQLPEEGLKFMVYLQKENIIDESGMPKERFSAEFPKEGPSILRIQQVVRGDSAAYFCASSPVYRGEMNTEAFFGQGTRLTVV.

The rearrangement links TRBV5-5 to TRBJ2-7, with 8 bases matching TRBD2. The CDR3 spans 16 residues. Germline V lookup: CDR1 SGHKS, CDR2 YYEKEE (reference sequence). J lost 2 bases, V lost 1 base, and 8 bases had no gene match. The CDR3 DNA sequence: TGTGCCAGCAGCTTGTCTCTGGCGGGGGGAACCTACGAGCAGTACTTC. This encodes CASSLSLAGGTYEQYF.

This clone was observed a handful of times. The chain joins TRBV7-6 to TRBJ2-3, with D possibly called TRBD1 or TRBD2 (5 bases each). The CDR3 totals 16 residues. The V gene's germline CDR1 is SGHVS and CDR2 FNYEAQ. V lost 6 bases to trimming and J lost 0 bases, with 16 bases between them. The CDR3 DNA reads TGTGCCAGCAGATCGGGGACCGCCACTAGCACAGATACGCAGTATTTT. Its protein product is CASRSGTATSTDTQYF.

This chain joins TRBV7-9 and TRBJ2-7; maybe TRBD2 (6 bases). Trimming took 4 bases from V and 3 from J, leaving 10 bases between them. Germline V gene lookup returns CDR1 SEHNR and CDR2 FQNEAQ (reference sequence). The CDR3 consists of 13 residues. This CDR3 reads CASSSSGSYEQYF. The CDR3 DNA reads as TGTGCCAGCAGCTCTTCCGGGAGCTACGAGCAGTACTTC.

The rearrangement uses TRBV19 and TRBJ1-1; D is ambiguous. Germline V CDR1 and CDR2: LNHDA, SQIVND (reference sequence). Trimming removed 3 bases from V and 11 bases from J, with 19 bases in between. The CDR3 runs to 14 residues. The CDR3 here is CASSIQEVRVGAFF. As DNA, the CDR3 is TGTGCCAGTAGTATTCAGGAGGTCCGAGTGGGGGCTTTCTTT.

The genes are TRBV27 and TRBJ2-7; D call uncertain. Trimming shortened V by 8 bases and J by 2 bases, and 4 bases separated the two germline ends. CDR3 size: 10 residues. Germline V lookup: CDR1 MNHEY, CDR2 SMNVEV (reference sequence). Here the CDR3 reads CASGTYEQYF. The CDR3 region has the DNA TGTGCCAGCGGCACCTACGAGCAGTACTTC.

CDR3 residues: CASSLPGGLGPKEQYF. The CDR3 nucleotides read TGTGCCAGCAGCTTACCAGGGGGCTTGGGCCCTAAGGAGCAGTACTTC. This chain links TRBV5-4 with TRBJ2-7, with 8 bases fitting TRBD1. J was trimmed by 7 bases and V by 2 bases; bases with no gene match: 14. The CDR3 extends over 16 amino acids. CDR1 is SGHNT and CDR2 is YYREEE in the germline V gene (reference sequence).

This chain uses TRBV18 with TRBJ1-1; tentative D call: TRBD1 (5 bases). Germline-derived CDR1 and CDR2 are KGHSH and LQKENI. With 3 bases removed from V and 4 bases from J, the gap between germline ends came to 15 bases. The CDR3 totals 15 residues. The DNA for the CDR3 is TGTGCCAGCTCACCCGGGACCACCTCGGTCACTGAAGCTTTCTTT. Translated: CASSPGTTSVTEAFF.

The chain carries TRBV4-1 and TRBJ1-6; TRBD1 might be the D (5 bases). Germline V gives CDR1 MGHRA, CDR2 YSYEKL. This CDR3 is built from 16 residues. Trimming removed 4 bases at V and 7 bases at J, with 17 bases between. The CDR3 nucleotides are TGCGCCAGCAGCCTTTCAGGGTCCAGGTTAAATTCACCCCTCCACTTT. It encodes CASSLSGSRLNSPLHF.